What follows are 32 T cell receptor beta chains derived from one specimen sequenced in a study of T cells after yellow fever vaccination. TCRdb itself ran the 5' RACE reads through MiXCR, one entry per CDR3 protein. Of a few hundred thousand distinct CDR3 sequences listed, around 17% are singletons. This sample comprised PBMCs, obtained less than 6 days after the first yellow fever vaccination. The receptors come from a man aged 18 to 29 who received the YFV17D yellow fever vaccine.

The V call is TRBV12-3 or TRBV12-4, the J call TRBJ2-3; the match to TRBD1 covers 8 bases. Unmatched junction bases numbered 18, after V lost 6 bases and J lost 7 bases. The CDR3 is 17 residues long. The CDR3 nucleotides are TGTGCCAGCAGAGGGCAGGGGGCAAACACCCGACGATATACGCAGTATTTT. It yields the protein CASRGQGANTRRYTQYF.

This clonotype was seen a handful of times. The gene calls are TRBV27 and TRBJ1-6; TRBD1 matches at 7 bases. Germline V gene sequence: CDR1 MNHEY, CDR2 SMNVEV (reference sequence). J gave up 8 bases and V 5 bases, and 6 bases lay outside the gene matches. The CDR3 length is 14 residues. The CDR3 DNA is TGTGCCAGCAGTCCTCCCCAGGGGGATTCACCCCTCCACTTT. It encodes CASSPPQGDSPLHF.

The J gene is TRBJ1-2, the V gene TRBV6-5; 7 bases match TRBD1. V was clipped by 4 bases and J by 4 bases; unmatched bases: 6. Germline CDR1 MNHEY, CDR2 SVGAGI. CDR3 length equals 14 residues. The CDR3 region has the DNA TGTGCCAGCAGTTTGGACAGGCTGCTCTATGGCTACACCTTC. Its translation is CASSLDRLLYGYTF.

The J gene is TRBJ1-1, the V gene TRBV29-1; tentative D call: TRBD1 (5 bases). CDR3 length: 11 amino acids. Germline values: CDR1 SQVTM, CDR2 ANQGSEA. V lost 3 bases and J lost 6, with 8 bases in between. CDR3 region: CSVDSGAEAFF. DNA of the CDR3: TGCAGCGTTGATTCGGGGGCTGAAGCTTTCTTT. Variable domain in full (rest from reference TRBV29-1 and TRBJ1-1): SAVISQKPSRDICQRGTSLTIQCQVDSQVTMMFWYRQQPGQSLTLIATANQGSEATYESGFVIDKFPISRPNLTFSTLTVSNMSPEDSSIYLCSVDSGAEAFFGQGTRLTVV.

The chain combines TRBV7-9 with TRBJ1-5, with 7 bases matching TRBD1. The V gene's germline CDR1 is SEHNR and CDR2 FQNEAQ (reference sequence). The trim removed 5 bases at V and 6 bases at J, leaving 1 base unmatched. The CDR3 is 12 residues long. Written as DNA, the CDR3 is TGTGCCAGCAGCCGGGACAGTCAGCCCCAGCATTTT. Protein sequence: CASSRDSQPQHF. Drawing the rest from reference TRBV7-9 and TRBJ1-5, the complete variable domain is DTGVSQNPRHKITKRGQNVTFRCDPISEHNRLYWYRQTLGQGPEFLTYFQNEAQLEKSRLLSDRFSAERPKGSFSTLEIQRTEQGDSAMYLCASSRDSQPQHFGDGTRLSIL.

The rearrangement joins TRBV24-1 to TRBJ1-2; the D gene is possibly TRBD1 (6 bases). Trimming left V 2 bases short and J 5 bases short, with 17 bases between. CDR3 length: 16 amino acids. Per germline, CDR1 KGHDR and CDR2 SFDVKD. This CDR3 reads CATSDSGTQGGYGYTF. As DNA, the CDR3 is TGTGCCACCAGTGATTCCGGGACACAGGGAGGGTATGGCTACACCTTC.

CDR3 residues: CASSRKGQGWEKLFF. The CDR3 nucleotides read TGTGCCAGCAGTCGAAAGGGACAGGGCTGGGAAAAACTGTTTTTT. This chain uses TRBV6-1 with TRBJ1-4; 9 bases map to TRBD1. The CDR3 totals 15 residues. CDR1 is MNHNS and CDR2 is SASEGT in the germline V gene. V lost 5 bases to trimming and J lost 8 bases; unmatched junction nucleotides: 9.

This clonotype was counted a few times. The chain carries TRBV2 and TRBJ2-5, with TRBD1 as a possible D gene (6 bases). V was cut by 6 bases and J by 3 bases, with 8 bases left in between. The germline gives CDR1 SNHLY, CDR2 FYNNEI. The CDR3 has 12 amino acids. The CDR3 loop reads CASRNREETQYF. Here the CDR3 DNA reads TGTGCCAGCAGGAACAGGGAAGAGACCCAGTACTTC.

This clonotype was observed a few times. The chain links TRBV7-8 to TRBJ2-5; possibly TRBD2 for D (6 bases). The V gene lost 3 bases and the J gene lost 1 base, with 12 bases spanning the gap. Germline V gives CDR1 SGHVS, CDR2 FQNEAQ. CDR3 size: 15 residues. This CDR3 reads CASSLLGLFQETQYF. CDR3 DNA: TGTGCCAGCAGCTTGTTGGGACTTTTCCAAGAGACCCAGTACTTC.

This clonotype was observed many times. The chain couples TRBV2 to TRBJ2-2, with D uncertain. The CDR3 sequence is 13 residues long. Trimming stripped 6 bases from V and 1 base from J, with 6 bases between. Germline V gene lookup returns CDR1 SNHLY and CDR2 FYNNEI. The chain's CDR3 is CASRKGNTGELFF. CDR3 nucleotides: TGTGCCAGCAGGAAGGGGAACACCGGGGAGCTGTTTTTT.

The rearrangement joins TRBV5-6 to TRBJ2-3; maybe TRBD2 (7 bases). V was pared by 2 bases and J by 2 bases, with 12 bases between. CDR3 size: 15 residues. Germline loops: CDR1 SGHDT, CDR2 YYEEEE. The CDR3 loop reads CASSLRRGATDTQYF. The CDR3 DNA reads as TGTGCCAGCAGCTTACGACGGGGGGCCACAGATACGCAGTATTTT.

The genes are TRBV29-1 and TRBJ1-3; the D gene is possibly TRBD1 (6 bases). Between the trimmed V and J ends, which lost 4 bases and 2 bases, there was a span of 12 bases. Per germline, CDR1 SQVTM and CDR2 ANQGSEA. The CDR3 contains 14 residues. CDR3 bases: TGCAGCGTTGGACAGGCGGGGCCTGGAAACACCATATATTTT. Translation: CSVGQAGPGNTIYF.

The table lists this clonotype with a few counts. The chain employs TRBV21-1 and TRBJ2-1. TRBV21-1 is reported as a pseudogene. CDR3 length equals 20 residues. The CDR3 spells CASSKAVRSLSASSYNEQFF. The CDR3 DNA follows: TGTGCCAGCAGCAAAGCTGTAAGGAGTCTATCGGCTAGCTCCTACAATGAGCAGTTCTTC.

This chain uses TRBV6-5 with TRBJ1-5, with D tentatively TRBD1 (5 bases). The CDR3 length is 15 residues. Germline CDR1 is MNHEY and CDR2 is SVGAGI. Trimming cost V 1 base and J 4 bases, with 11 bases left between them. The DNA of the CDR3 is TGTGCCAGCAGTTACTTTCCGGGGGGGAATCAGCCCCAGCATTTT. Its protein product is CASSYFPGGNQPQHF.

This clonotype was detected a few times. V usage is TRBV12-3 or TRBV12-4 and J usage is TRBJ2-7; D possibly matches TRBD1 or TRBD2 (5 bases each). The CDR3 has 13 residues. The germline V and J ends were trimmed by 6 bases and 1 base, with 10 bases remaining between them. CDR3 region: CASRGRESYEQYF. For the CDR3, the DNA is TGTGCCAGCAGGGGCAGGGAGTCCTACGAGCAGTACTTC.

With regard to this clonotype: The junction differs from germline at one of its ends, possibly a read error. This chain links TRBV3-1 with TRBJ2-3; possibly TRBD1 for D (6 bases). The CDR3 contains 17 residues. The germline gives CDR1 LGHDT, CDR2 YNNKEL (reference sequence). CDR3 bases: TGTGCCAACAGCCAAGCCCTTACAGGGCTGAGCACAGATACGCAGTATTTT. Translated: CANSQALTGLSTDTQYF.

The V call is TRBV5-5, the J call TRBJ1-2, with no clear D. The CDR3 consists of 15 residues. V was trimmed by 1 base and J by 0 bases, leaving 10 bases between them. CDR1 is SGHKS, CDR2 YYEKEE, per germline (reference sequence). The CDR3 DNA reads TGTGCCAGCAGCTTGACAGATTTAGCTAACTATGGCTACACCTTC. This codes for CASSLTDLANYGYTF.

This chain links TRBV29-1 with TRBJ2-5, with D perhaps given as TRBD1 or TRBD2 (6 bases each). In germline, CDR1 is SQVTM, CDR2 ANQGSEA. The CDR3 covers 16 residues. Trimming stripped 7 bases from V and 5 bases from J, with 26 bases between. The CDR3 protein is CSATGAGGQPSETQYF. Written as DNA, the CDR3 is TGCAGCGCCACGGGCGCCGGGGGCCAACCAAGTGAGACCCAGTACTTC.

This clonotype appeared a few times. The chain joins TRBV15 to TRBJ2-3; no reliable D call. The CDR3 contains 12 residues. From germline, CDR1 is LNHNV and CDR2 YYDKDF (reference sequence). Trimming stripped 5 bases from V and 4 bases from J, with 7 bases between. In DNA form, the CDR3 reads TGTGCCACCAGCTCAAATCCAGATACGCAGTATTTT. Amino acids: CATSSNPDTQYF.

The V call is TRBV4-3, the J call TRBJ1-1; D gene uncertain. This CDR3 has 13 residues. Germline V gene sequence: CDR1 LGHNA, CDR2 YSLEER. Between the trimmed V and J ends, which lost 4 bases and 3 bases, there was a span of 9 bases. CDR3 bases: TGCGCCAGCAGCCGGAACTCGTACACTGAAGCTTTCTTT. It yields the protein CASSRNSYTEAFF.

This clonotype was found many times. This rearrangement joins TRBV13 to TRBJ2-1, with a possible D match to TRBD2 (6 bases). This CDR3 contains 15 residues. CDR1 is PRHDT, CDR2 FYEKMQ, per germline (reference sequence). V was cut by 0 bases and J by 9 bases, with 15 bases left in between. This CDR3 is CASSLGGTDEGEQFF. CDR3 nucleotide sequence: TGTGCCAGCAGCTTAGGCGGGACTGACGAGGGTGAGCAGTTCTTC.

This clonotype was seen a few times. The rearrangement joins TRBV20-1 to TRBJ1-2; tentative D call: TRBD1 (6 bases). CDR1 DFQATT and CDR2 SNEGSKA come from the germline V gene (reference sequence). The CDR3 runs 13 residues. Trimming shortened V by 1 base and J by 3 bases, and 9 bases separated the two germline ends. The CDR3 reads CSARGTGYYGYTF. CDR3 nucleotides: TGCAGTGCTAGAGGAACAGGGTACTATGGCTACACCTTC.

This clonotype was detected a few times. The gene calls are TRBV27 and TRBJ2-1, with 8 nucleotides matching TRBD1. This CDR3 is built from 15 residues. V shed 5 bases, J shed 4 bases, and the junction held 7 bases outside the gene matches. Germline V gene lookup returns CDR1 MNHEY and CDR2 SMNVEV (reference sequence). CDR3 in amino acids: CASSPGGNFYNEQFF. The CDR3 DNA is TGTGCCAGCAGTCCAGGGGGCAACTTTTACAATGAGCAGTTCTTC.

This sequence joins TRBV7-3 and TRBJ2-1; TRBD2 agrees at 11 bases. Germline CDR1 reads SGHTA; CDR2 reads FQGTGA. J was trimmed by 3 bases and V by 2 bases; bases with no gene match: 9. This CDR3 has 18 amino acids. The CDR3 coding sequence is TGTGCCAGCAGCTTACTCGACCCTGGGACTAGCGGCTACAATGAGCAGTTCTTC. Translated: CASSLLDPGTSGYNEQFF.

The chain is built from TRBV4-3 and TRBJ1-2; tentatively, D is TRBD1 (5 bases). Germline V gives CDR1 LGHNA, CDR2 YSLEER. Between the trimmed V and J ends, which lost 0 bases and 4 bases, there was a span of 15 bases. The CDR3 is 16 amino acids. The CDR3 spells CASSQEGDSSIYGYTF. Here the CDR3 DNA reads TGCGCCAGCAGCCAAGAGGGAGACAGCTCCATCTATGGCTACACCTTC.

This chain joins TRBV9 and TRBJ2-2, with 7 bases fitting TRBD1. The V segment lost 3 bases and the J segment 2 bases; nucleotides outside the gene matches: 10. Germline V gene data show CDR1 as SGDLS and CDR2 as YYNGEE. This CDR3 contains 17 residues. The CDR3 coding sequence is TGTGCCAGCAGCGAACGGCCACAGGGGCCAAACACCGGGGAGCTGTTTTTT. This sequence encodes CASSERPQGPNTGELFF.

This chain's CDR3 is CASSLVGVTDTQYF. CDR3 DNA sequence: TGTGCCAGCAGCTTGGTAGGGGTCACAGATACGCAGTATTTT. The chain employs TRBV7-9 and TRBJ2-3; D may be TRBD1 (5 bases). Trimming left V 3 bases short and J 2 bases short, with 9 bases between. The germline V gene encodes CDR1 SEHNR and CDR2 FQNEAQ (reference sequence). The CDR3 loop spans 14 amino acids.

The CDR3 sequence: CASSHLPGQSPYEQYV. DNA for the CDR3: TGTGCCAGCAGCCACCTACCGGGACAGTCGCCCTACGAGCAGTACGTC. J is TRBJ2-7 and V is TRBV14; the match to TRBD1 covers 7 bases. CDR3 length: 16 residues. V gave up 3 bases and J gave up 2 bases; unmatched junction bases: 10. Germline V gene sequence: CDR1 SGHDN, CDR2 FVKESK.

This chain joins TRBV12-3 or TRBV12-4 and TRBJ1-1; the D is unclear. This CDR3 has 13 amino acids. V lost 4 bases and J 5 bases, leaving 11 bases between the germline ends. The CDR3: CASSSTEATEAFF. The CDR3 coding sequence is TGTGCCAGCAGTTCCACAGAGGCAACTGAAGCTTTCTTT.

The chain couples TRBV5-1 to TRBJ2-7; TRBD1 is a possible D gene (6 bases). Germline assignment: CDR1 SGHRS and CDR2 YFSETQ. Trimming removed 4 bases from V and 5 bases from J, with 19 bases in between. The length of the CDR3 is 15 residues. The DNA of the CDR3 is TGCGCCAGCAGCCCGACCGGGACATCCCCCCACGAGCAGTACTTC. Translating gives CASSPTGTSPHEQYF.

The CDR3 here is CASSQYSGADTQYF. The CDR3 DNA reads as TGTGCCAGCAGCCAATATAGCGGGGCAGATACGCAGTATTTT. The chain is built from TRBV4-2 and TRBJ2-3, with 8 bases lining up with TRBD2. CDR3 size: 14 residues. J gave up 4 bases and V 2 bases, and 2 bases lay outside the gene matches. Looked up from germline, CDR1 is LGHNA and CDR2 is YNFKEQ.

The chain joins TRBV12-3 or TRBV12-4 to TRBJ2-1; a possible D gene is TRBD1 (6 bases). Trimming left V 4 bases short and J 10 bases short, with 20 bases between. The CDR3 length is 15 residues. The CDR3 nucleotides are TGTGCCAGCAGTTACGAGGACAGACCCTGGGAGGAGCAGTTCTTC. Protein sequence: CASSYEDRPWEEQFF.